This T cell receptor beta chain was profiled in a study of cytomegalovirus exposure and HLA in healthy donors. Study overall: Among roughly 180 million T cells, an earlier analysis found roughly 120 million unique TCR beta sequences. Study observations and caveats: Follow-up analysis later connected one missense variant in DCLRE1C with trimming of TCR beta V- and J-genes. Accurate HLA-A and HLA-B prediction from TCR beta sequences was reported for most subjects.

The CDR3 length is 15 residues. CDR1 LNHNV and CDR2 YYDKDF come from the germline V gene (reference sequence). J was trimmed by 4 bases and V by 1 base; bases with no gene match: 6. PCR amplification relied on 60 Vbeta primers (plus 13 Jbeta primers). The assay was immunoSEQ multiplex PCR, and TCRdb's table has in-frame clones only and misses some. The sample holds 100,000 or so clones, more than 70% seen once. Comments on this clone: The antigen is unknown.

The sequence came from a male donor in good health and CMV-seropositive. The specimen was PBMCs. This chain joins TRBV15 and TRBJ2-7; 8 nucleotides agree with TRBD1. The CDR3 loop reads CATSRGTGSLYEQYF. The CDR3 DNA sequence: TGTGCCACCAGCAGAGGGACAGGGTCCTTATACGAGCAGTACTTC.